The clone carrying this TCR beta chain has a handful of counts. Antigen unknown. Noted time point: after neoadjuvant nivolumab, at surgical resection. Data came from immunoSEQ multiplex PCR; TCRdb stores just in-frame clones and leaves some out. The data contain about 23,000 clones, about 26% of them seen just once; the ten biggest clones take up 15% to 20%. The CDR3 contains 15 residues. Germline assignment: CDR1 MDHEN and CDR2 SYDVKM. V lost 4 bases and J 0 bases, leaving 10 bases between the germline ends. These data belong to a study of neoadjuvant anti-PD-1 for oral cavity cancer. Study-level points and caveats: Expansion of preexisting intratumoral clones was suggested to aid response.

The chain has TRBV28 and TRBJ1-3, with TRBD1 as a possible D gene (6 bases). The source is a person between 35 and 79 years old with oral cavity squamous cell carcinoma. Sequences were derived from tumor tissue, sampled after nivolumab (anti-PD-1) treatment. CDR3 sequence: CASSSRQDSGNTIYF. The CDR3 DNA sequence: TGTGCCAGCAGTTCGCGACAGGACTCTGGAAACACCATATATTTT.